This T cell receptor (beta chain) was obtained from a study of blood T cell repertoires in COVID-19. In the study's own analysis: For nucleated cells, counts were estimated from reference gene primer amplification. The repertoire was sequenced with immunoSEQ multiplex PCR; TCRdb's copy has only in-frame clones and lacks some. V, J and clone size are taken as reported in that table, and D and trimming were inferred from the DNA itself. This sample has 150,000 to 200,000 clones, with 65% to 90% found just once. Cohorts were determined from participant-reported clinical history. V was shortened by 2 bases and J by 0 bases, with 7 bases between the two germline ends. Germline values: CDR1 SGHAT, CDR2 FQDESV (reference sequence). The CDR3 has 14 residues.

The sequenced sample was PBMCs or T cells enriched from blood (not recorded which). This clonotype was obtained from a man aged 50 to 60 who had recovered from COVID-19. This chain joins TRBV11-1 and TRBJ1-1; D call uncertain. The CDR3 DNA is TGTGCCAGCAGCTTACGCAGTATGAACACTGAAGCTTTCTTT. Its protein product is CASSLRSMNTEAFF.